This T cell receptor (beta chain) originates from a study of post-analysis software for immune sequencing data. Carried by the TCR beta cDNA libraries were unique molecular identifiers. TCRdb reprocessed the PCR reads with MiXCR, giving one entry per CDR3 protein. The table lists over 300,000 distinct CDR3 sequences, around 37% of them singletons. This clonotype was recorded once. Because the CDR3's place on the DNA is in doubt, the DNA is left out and the CDR3 is given as listed by TCRdb. The sample taken for sequencing was blood. The clonotype comes from a girl aged 5-17 years with multiple sclerosis.

The CDR3 spells CASSYSWSTSEAYEQYFGNEQYF. The chain combines TRBV6-2 or TRBV6-3 with TRBJ2-7; TRBD2, as called in the table, went unchecked against the DNA. The CDR3 numbers 23 amino acids, ends counted. Germline loops: CDR1 MNHEY, CDR2 SVGEGT.